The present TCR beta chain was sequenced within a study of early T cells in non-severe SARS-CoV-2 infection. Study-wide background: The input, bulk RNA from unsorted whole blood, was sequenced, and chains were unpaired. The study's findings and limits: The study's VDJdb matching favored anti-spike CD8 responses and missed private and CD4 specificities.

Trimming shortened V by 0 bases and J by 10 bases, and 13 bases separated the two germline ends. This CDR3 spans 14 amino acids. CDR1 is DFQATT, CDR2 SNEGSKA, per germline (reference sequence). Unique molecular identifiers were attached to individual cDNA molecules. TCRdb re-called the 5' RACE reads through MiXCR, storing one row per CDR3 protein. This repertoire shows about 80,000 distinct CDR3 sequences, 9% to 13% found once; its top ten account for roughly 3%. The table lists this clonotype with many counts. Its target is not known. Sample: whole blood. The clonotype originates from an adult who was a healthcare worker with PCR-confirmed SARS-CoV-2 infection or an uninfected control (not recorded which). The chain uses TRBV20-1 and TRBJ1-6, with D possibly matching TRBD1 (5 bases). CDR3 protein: CSARDLAGRSPLHF. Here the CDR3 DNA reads TGCAGTGCTAGAGATCTGGCAGGGCGATCACCCCTCCACTTT.